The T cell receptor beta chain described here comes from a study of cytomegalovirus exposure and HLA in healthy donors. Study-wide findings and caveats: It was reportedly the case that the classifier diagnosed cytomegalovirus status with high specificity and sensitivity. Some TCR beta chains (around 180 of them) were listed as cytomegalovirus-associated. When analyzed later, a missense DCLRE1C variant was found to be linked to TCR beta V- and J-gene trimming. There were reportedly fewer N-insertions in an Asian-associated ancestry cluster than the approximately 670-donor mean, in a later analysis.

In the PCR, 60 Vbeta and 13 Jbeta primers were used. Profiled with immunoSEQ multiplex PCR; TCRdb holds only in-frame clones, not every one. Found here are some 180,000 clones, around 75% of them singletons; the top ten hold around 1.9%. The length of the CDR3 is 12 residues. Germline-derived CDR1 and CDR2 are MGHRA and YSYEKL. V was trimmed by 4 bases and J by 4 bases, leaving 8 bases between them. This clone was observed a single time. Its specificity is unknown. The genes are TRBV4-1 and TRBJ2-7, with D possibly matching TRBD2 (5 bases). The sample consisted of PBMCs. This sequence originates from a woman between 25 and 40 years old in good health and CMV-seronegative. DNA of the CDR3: TGCGCCAGCAGCCCGCCGGGATACGAGCAGTACTTC. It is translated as CASSPPGYEQYF.